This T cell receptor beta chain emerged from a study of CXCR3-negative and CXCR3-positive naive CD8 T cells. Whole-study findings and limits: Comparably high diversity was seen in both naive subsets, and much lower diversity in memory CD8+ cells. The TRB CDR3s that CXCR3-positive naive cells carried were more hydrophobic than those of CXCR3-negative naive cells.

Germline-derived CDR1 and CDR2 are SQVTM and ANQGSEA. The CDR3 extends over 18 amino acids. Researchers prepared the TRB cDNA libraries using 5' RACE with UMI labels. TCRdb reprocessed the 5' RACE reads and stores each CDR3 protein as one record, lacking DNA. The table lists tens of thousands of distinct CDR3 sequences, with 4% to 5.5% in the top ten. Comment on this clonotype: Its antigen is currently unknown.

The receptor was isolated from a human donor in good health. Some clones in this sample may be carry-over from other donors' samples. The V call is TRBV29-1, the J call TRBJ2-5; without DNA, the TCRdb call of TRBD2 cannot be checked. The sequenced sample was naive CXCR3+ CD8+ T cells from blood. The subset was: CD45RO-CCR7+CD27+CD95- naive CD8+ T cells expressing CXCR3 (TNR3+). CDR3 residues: CSVENDLGASGVRETQYF.